This T cell receptor beta chain was obtained from a study of long-term antiretroviral therapy in people with HIV. About the research overall: The immediate-ART recommendation dates to 2015, and the earliest samples predate it by about a decade.

With survey level as its setting, the immunoSEQ assay was v3.0. Generated by immunoSEQ multiplex PCR, the TCRdb table keeps only in-frame clones and is missing some. This sample carries about 14,000 clones, around 80% of them seen once, and the ten largest clones take roughly 19%. This clone was seen a few times. The antigen is not known. Germline CDR1 and CDR2: SEHNR and FQNEAQ (reference sequence). The J segment lost 4 bases and the V segment lost 7 bases, leaving 6 bases of the junction unmatched. This CDR3 has 13 residues. Study-level points and caveats: HIV repertoire CDR3 lengths ranged less widely than those of controls. The data indicate that diversity increased after ART but remained below transplant donor controls.

Sequencing was performed on unsorted PBMCs, taken 1.3 years before starting antiretroviral therapy. This sequence was found in a man between 35 and 55 years old with HIV. The chain has TRBV7-9 and TRBJ1-1, with 7 bases identical to TRBD1. The CDR3 here is CASTAQGGTEAFF. CDR3 nucleotides: TGTGCCAGCACCGCCCAGGGGGGCACTGAAGCTTTCTTT.